The rows below give T cell receptor beta chains drawn from one sample of a study of cytomegalovirus exposure and HLA in healthy donors. This table comes from immunoSEQ multiplex PCR, and its TCRdb copy is limited to in-frame clones, with some not included. The table includes around 150,000 clones, less than 85% detected once. Specimen: PBMCs. These receptors all come from a middle-aged man in good health and CMV-seronegative. Both conserved end residues are part of each CDR3. The order of the fields is clone size, J gene, D gene, V gene, CDR3 protein, CDR3 DNA. D genes are given only for firm matches. A row's size may be missing; if present it is once, few, many or a size class.

once	TRBJ2-1	-	TRBV6-1	CASSVLVSYNEQFF	TGTGCCAGCAGTGTTCTAGTTTCCTACAATGAGCAGTTCTTC
few	TRBJ2-1	-	TRBV9	CASSVRFEGNEQFF	TGTGCCAGCAGCGTCCGTTTTGAGGGCAATGAGCAGTTCTTC
-	TRBJ1-3	TRBD1	TRBV28	CASTGQGSGNTIYF	TGTGCCAGCACCGGACAGGGGAGCGGAAACACCATATATTTT
few	TRBJ2-5	TRBD2	TRBV4-2	CASSARTSGYGETQYF	TGTGCCAGCAGCGCCCGGACTAGCGGGTATGGGGAGACCCAGTACTTC
-	TRBJ2-1	TRBD2	TRBV9	CASSVGVAGGQNEQFF	TGTGCCAGCAGCGTAGGAGTAGCGGGAGGGCAGAATGAGCAGTTCTTC
once	TRBJ1-1	TRBD1	TRBV9	CASSPWGQDPEAFF	TGTGCCAGCAGCCCGTGGGGACAGGATCCTGAAGCTTTCTTT
-	TRBJ2-1	-	TRBV5-1	CASSLVWGPNEQFF	TGCGCCAGCAGCTTGGTGTGGGGCCCCAATGAGCAGTTCTTC
-	TRBJ1-5	TRBD1	TRBV9	CASSAQGMGGQPQHF	TGTGCCAGCAGCGCACAGGGGATGGGGGGTCAGCCCCAGCATTTT
-	TRBJ2-7	TRBD2	TRBV13	CASSPNIAGGGAYEQYF	TGTGCCAGCAGCCCTAATATAGCCGGCGGGGGGGCCTACGAGCAGTACTTC
few	TRBJ1-1	-	TRBV19	CASEGREHTEAFF	TGTGCCAGTGAGGGCCGGGAGCACACTGAAGCTTTCTTT
-	TRBJ1-1	-	TRBV29-1	CSVLQPLNTEAFF	TGCAGCGTTCTACAGCCACTTAACACTGAAGCTTTCTTT
few	TRBJ1-4	-	TRBV28	CASSDIEEKLFF	TGTGCCAGCAGTGACATTGAGGAAAAACTGTTTTTT
-	TRBJ1-2	-	TRBV6-6	CAARLGVGYGYTF	TGTGCCGCTCGCCTGGGAGTCGGCTATGGCTACACCTTC
-	TRBJ2-1	-	TRBV5-1	CASSSDDRIKQFF	TGCGCCAGCAGCTCCGATGACAGGATTAAACAGTTCTTC
-	TRBJ2-7	TRBD1	TRBV6-5	CASSGRDRVIYEQYF	TGTGCCAGCAGTGGCCGGGACAGGGTGATCTACGAGCAGTACTTC
-	TRBJ1-4	-	TRBV29-1	CSVVLAGNEKLFF	TGCAGCGTTGTCCTCGCAGGGAATGAAAAACTGTTTTTT
-	TRBJ2-1	-	TRBV28	CASSFGAHNEQFF	TGTGCCAGCAGTTTTGGAGCCCACAATGAGCAGTTCTTC
once	TRBJ1-1	-	TRBV27	CASSLTPGDTEAFF	TGTGCCAGCAGTTTAACTCCAGGGGACACTGAAGCTTTCTTT
-	TRBJ1-6	TRBD1	TRBV6-5	CASSEGQGASPLHF	TGTGCCAGCAGTGAAGGACAGGGGGCTTCACCCCTCCACTTT
-	TRBJ2-1	TRBD2	TRBV6-4	CASSDRAGNSNEQFF	TGTGCCAGCAGTGACCGAGCGGGAAACTCCAATGAGCAGTTCTTC
-	TRBJ1-3	-	TRBV28	CASRGGLVAGNTIYF	TGTGCCAGCAGGGGAGGGCTGGTGGCTGGAAACACCATATATTTT
few	TRBJ2-7	TRBD2	TRBV11-2	CASSLWTSGSYEQYF	TGTGCCAGCAGCTTGTGGACTAGCGGGAGTTACGAGCAGTACTTC
-	TRBJ2-3	-	TRBV6-5	CASKITVSTDTQYF	TGTGCCAGCAAAATAACGGTTAGCACAGATACGCAGTATTTT
-	TRBJ2-3	TRBD2	TRBV29-1	CSVDGLAGGPPDTQYF	TGCAGCGTTGATGGTCTAGCGGGAGGGCCTCCAGATACGCAGTATTTT
-	TRBJ2-3	-	TRBV5-1	CASSGGLTTDTQYF	TGCGCCAGCAGCGGGGGACTTACCACAGATACGCAGTATTTT
-	TRBJ2-7	-	TRBV19	CASSIVPGYEQYF	TGTGCCAGTAGTATAGTTCCAGGCTACGAGCAGTACTTC
-	TRBJ2-3	-	TRBV6-6	CASVPGHTDTQYF	TGTGCCAGCGTCCCAGGACACACAGATACGCAGTATTTT
-	TRBJ2-4	TRBD2	TRBV7-6	CASSLGPGLAGGPSGIQYF	TGTGCCAGCAGCTTAGGGCCGGGACTAGCGGGGGGGCCGAGTGGCATTCAGTACTTC
-	TRBJ2-3	-	TRBV5-1	CASSLAGKVSDTQYF	TGCGCCAGCAGCTTGGCGGGGAAGGTCTCAGATACGCAGTATTTT
-	TRBJ2-7	-	TRBV7-9	CASSLFRGHGGIDEQYF	TGTGCCAGCAGCTTATTTCGCGGACACGGTGGGATAGACGAGCAGTACTTC
-	TRBJ2-1	-	TRBV21-1	CASSKRGQPYNEQFF	TGTGCCAGCAGCAAAAGGGGACAGCCCTACAATGAGCAGTTCTTC
-	TRBJ2-7	TRBD1	TRBV19	CASGLGQGLSYEQYF	TGTGCCAGTGGATTGGGACAGGGGCTTTCCTACGAGCAGTACTTC
-	TRBJ2-5	-	TRBV19	CASSIIQGSGTQYF	TGTGCCAGTAGTATCATCCAGGGGTCGGGGACCCAGTACTTC
-	TRBJ2-6	-	TRBV12-1	CASSPTGAGGANVLTF	TGTGCCAGCAGCCCTACAGGGGCGGGGGGGGCCAACGTCCTGACTTTC
-	TRBJ1-6	TRBD1	TRBV14	CASSQAQGGNSPLHF	TGTGCCAGCAGCCAAGCGCAGGGGGGTAATTCACCCCTCCACTTT
-	TRBJ2-7	-	TRBV4-1	CASSQPAYEQYF	TGCGCCAGCAGCCAACCCGCCTACGAACAGTACTTC
-	TRBJ2-3	TRBD2	TRBV30	CAWSVPGLAGPDTQYF	TGTGCCTGGAGTGTACCGGGTCTAGCGGGCCCAGATACGCAGTATTTT
-	TRBJ2-1	TRBD2	TRBV29-1	CSVGFSPGLVIPEQFF	TGCAGCGTTGGATTTTCGCCGGGACTAGTAATTCCTGAGCAGTTCTTC
-	TRBJ2-2	-	TRBV5-6	CASSQKRRDRATGELFF	TGTGCCAGCAGCCAAAAGAGACGGGATAGGGCCACCGGGGAGCTGTTTTTT
few	TRBJ1-5	TRBD1	TRBV19	CASSQDPRDRGRDLQPQHF	TGTGCCAGTAGCCAAGATCCTCGGGACAGGGGGCGAGATCTTCAGCCCCAGCATTTT
-	TRBJ1-6	-	TRBV28	CASSLRGNAPLHF	TGTGCCAGCAGTTTGAGAGGGAATGCACCCCTCCACTTT
-	TRBJ2-7	TRBD1	TRBV10-1	CATLYRGEQYF	TGCGCCACCCTTTACAGGGGCGAGCAGTACTTC
-	TRBJ1-1	TRBD1	TRBV11-2	CASSSPQGGTEAFF	TGTGCCAGCAGCTCGCCCCAGGGGGGCACTGAAGCTTTCTTT
-	TRBJ1-5	TRBD1	TRBV7-8	CASTGQGGYSNQPQHF	TGTGCCAGCACAGGACAGGGAGGTTATAGCAATCAGCCCCAGCATTTT
-	TRBJ2-2	TRBD1	TRBV5-4	CASSLADRGHTGELFF	TGTGCCAGCAGCTTGGCGGACAGGGGGCACACCGGGGAGCTGTTTTTT
few	TRBJ1-2	-	TRBV28	CASSLAAGVGYTF	TGTGCCAGCAGTTTAGCGGCAGGGGTCGGCTACACCTTC
-	TRBJ2-7	TRBD1	TRBV11-2	CASSLDSGQGVIYEQYF	TGTGCCAGCAGCTTAGATTCCGGACAGGGGGTGATCTACGAGCAGTACTTC